The next 21 T cell receptor beta chains were all read from a single sample in a study of T cell repertoires in aging, cancer and after chemotherapy. TCR beta rearrangements were amplified from peripheral blood genomic DNA. TRB rearrangements spanning V, D and J were amplified using mixed TRB-A/B primers. Each CDR3 protein is one row after TCRdb ran MiXCR on the multiplex PCR reads. Of about 13,000 distinct CDR3 sequences detected, 25% to 30% appear once; the ten largest clones hold almost 9.5%. The source material was blood. These receptors originate from a human donor with a blood cancer.

This clonotype has only a few counts. The chain recombines TRBV6-5 with TRBJ1-2, with D maybe TRBD1 (5 bases). This CDR3 region has 14 residues. The V end lost 5 bases, the J end lost 5 bases, and 15 bases lay between the germline ends. Germline V gene data show CDR1 as MNHEY and CDR2 as SVGAGI. CDR3 DNA sequence: TGTGCCAGCAGTGTTGGGAGGGGAGAATATGGCTACACCTTC. This codes for CASSVGRGEYGYTF.

By sample fraction, this clonotype is medium-sized. The chain joins TRBV18 to TRBJ2-1; 12 bases map to TRBD2. Germline-derived CDR1 and CDR2 are KGHSH and LQKENI. This CDR3 region has 15 residues. V shed 3 bases, J shed 6 bases, and the junction held 3 bases outside the gene matches. CDR3 nucleotide sequence: TGTGCCAGCTCACCCCGGACTAGCGGGACCAATGAGCAGTTCTTC. Translated: CASSPRTSGTNEQFF.

Worth noting for this clonotype: Germline and junction disagree at one end, which may indicate a read error. CDR3 region: CVSSLDRATSNRHF. The CDR3 bases are TGTGTCAGCAGCCTCGACAGGGCTACGTCTAATAGGCATTTT. V usage is TRBV6-2 or TRBV6-3 and J usage is TRBJ1-5; 7 bases are a match to TRBD1. The CDR3 has 14 amino acids. Germline assignment: CDR1 MNHEY and CDR2 SVGEGT.

This clonotype was counted between two and nine times. The chain uses TRBV20-1 and TRBJ2-3, with TRBD2 matching over 12 bases. This CDR3 is built from 15 residues. Germline V lookup: CDR1 DFQATT, CDR2 SNEGSKA (reference sequence). Trimming cost V 6 bases and J 2 bases; bases outside gene matches: 6. The CDR3 sequence: CSAPLAGGITDTQYF. The CDR3 nucleotides are TGCAGTGCACCACTAGCGGGAGGCATCACAGATACGCAGTATTTT.

The chain is built from TRBV7-9 and TRBJ1-2, with D hard to call. Germline loops: CDR1 SEHNR, CDR2 FQNEAQ (reference sequence). Trimming removed 0 bases from V and 4 bases from J, with 12 bases in between. The CDR3 extends over 15 amino acids. CDR3 DNA: TGTGCCAGCAGCTTAGCGGGGAGTACTATCTATGGCTACACCTTC. Amino acids: CASSLAGSTIYGYTF.

This clonotype qualifies as medium-sized. V and J are TRBV29-1 and TRBJ1-2, with 8 bases fitting TRBD1. The J segment lost 4 bases and the V segment lost 5 bases, leaving 3 bases of the junction unmatched. The CDR3 extends over 12 amino acids. The V gene's germline CDR1 is SQVTM and CDR2 ANQGSEA. The CDR3 protein is CSVPTGGYGYTF. DNA of the CDR3: TGCAGCGTTCCCACAGGGGGCTATGGCTACACCTTC. The variable domain in full, completed from reference TRBV29-1 and TRBJ1-2, reads SAVISQKPSRDICQRGTSLTIQCQVDSQVTMMFWYRQQPGQSLTLIATANQGSEATYESGFVIDKFPISRPNLTFSTLTVSNMSPEDSSIYLCSVPTGGYGYTFGSGTRLTVV.

By frequency in the sample, this clonotype is medium-sized. This sequence joins TRBV12-3 or TRBV12-4 and TRBJ2-3; 10 bases agree with TRBD2. The V and J ends lost 3 bases and 4 bases, in that order; junction bases with no gene match: 7. The length of the CDR3 is 16 residues. CDR3 sequence reads: CASSFLERGGADTQYF. CDR3 nucleotides: TGTGCCAGCAGTTTTCTCGAGCGGGGGGGTGCAGATACGCAGTATTTT.

To note about this clonotype: This sequence may be a read error, since a much larger clone differs from it by one base. This rearrangement joins TRBV18 to TRBJ2-5; 10 bases are shared with TRBD2. The CDR3 length is 16 residues. Germline V CDR1 and CDR2: KGHSH, LQKENI. The V segment lost 9 bases and the J segment 5 bases; nucleotides outside the gene matches: 15. The chain's CDR3 is CARSPGLAGDWETQYF. The CDR3 DNA follows: TGTGCCAGATCCCCCGGGCTAGCGGGAGACTGGGAGACCCAGTACTTC.

There are many counts of this clonotype. The chain uses TRBV19 and TRBJ2-1, with no clear D. V was cut by 0 bases and J by 4 bases, with 10 bases left in between. The CDR3 contains 15 residues. Looked up from germline, CDR1 is LNHDA and CDR2 is SQIVND (reference sequence). Written as DNA, the CDR3 is TGTGCCAGTAGTATAGACAACGGTCGGTACAATGAGCAGTTCTTC. Translating it yields CASSIDNGRYNEQFF.

By share of the sample, this clonotype is medium-sized. The genes are TRBV27 and TRBJ2-7; D not resolved. Germline assignment: CDR1 MNHEY and CDR2 SMNVEV (reference sequence). Trimming removed 3 bases at V and 3 bases at J, with 9 bases between. The CDR3 contains 13 residues. The CDR3 reads CASSFRVLYEQYF. The CDR3 coding sequence is TGTGCCAGCAGTTTTAGGGTTCTCTACGAGCAGTACTTC.

This chain links TRBV7-9 with TRBJ2-1; 7 positions agree with TRBD2. There are 16 residues in the CDR3. Germline CDR1 reads SEHNR; CDR2 reads FQNEAQ (reference sequence). V lost 2 bases to trimming and J lost 7 bases; unmatched junction nucleotides: 11. CDR3 residues: CASSLWLDGGGNEQFF. In nucleotides, the CDR3 is TGTGCCAGCAGCTTATGGCTAGATGGGGGGGGGAATGAGCAGTTCTTC.

This clonotype is categorized as medium-sized (0.01 to 0.1%). V usage is TRBV27 and J usage is TRBJ2-2; tentative D call: TRBD2 (6 bases). The ends were cut back, 4 bases at V and 5 bases at J, with 14 bases in the middle. The germline CDR1 and CDR2 sequences are MNHEY and SMNVEV (reference sequence). This CDR3 comprises 15 residues. Here the CDR3 reads CASSSASVLTGELFF. In DNA form, the CDR3 reads TGTGCCAGCAGTTCGGCTAGCGTTCTGACCGGGGAGCTGTTTTTT.

This clonotype is categorized as medium-sized. The rearrangement joins TRBV27 to TRBJ2-5, with 9 bases that match TRBD2. The CDR3 length is 17 residues. Germline V gives CDR1 MNHEY, CDR2 SMNVEV (reference sequence). V shed 5 bases, J shed 3 bases, and the junction held 13 bases outside the gene matches. The DNA for the CDR3 is TGTGCCAGCAGTCCGCTTTTGCGGGAGGGCCTAGAAGAGACCCAGTACTTC. It yields the protein CASSPLLREGLEETQYF.

With respect to this clonotype: It may be a read error: a sequence one base away is much more abundant. The rearrangement joins TRBV6-1 to TRBJ2-7; 9 positions agree with TRBD1. CDR1 and CDR2 from the germline V gene are MNHNS and SASEGT. The V segment lost 5 bases and the J segment 6 bases; nucleotides outside the gene matches: 11. This CDR3 comprises 15 residues. CDR3 nucleotides: TGTGCCAGCAGTTTAGGGACAGGGAGTGTTACCGAGCAGTACGTC. Protein sequence: CASSLGTGSVTEQYV.

This clonotype has only a few counts. J is TRBJ2-5 and V is TRBV5-1; D is tentatively TRBD1 or TRBD2 (5 bases each). Germline V gene sequence: CDR1 SGHRS, CDR2 YFSETQ. The V gene lost 6 bases and the J gene lost 1 base, with 7 bases spanning the gap. The CDR3 has 12 residues. The CDR3 region has the DNA TGCGCCAGCACGGGGCGCCAAGAGACCCAGTACTTC. Amino acid sequence: CASTGRQETQYF. Full variable domain (outside the CDR3, taken from reference TRBV5-1 and TRBJ2-5): KAGVTQTPRYLIKTRGQQVTLSCSPISGHRSVSWYQQTPGQGLQFLFEYFSETQRNKGNFPGRFSGRQFSNSRSEMNVSTLELGDSALYLCASTGRQETQYFGPGTRLLVL.

The V call is TRBV21-1, the J call TRBJ2-5; TRBD1 is the table's D call, not checked against the DNA. TRBV21-1 is described as a pseudogene. The CDR3 is 15 residues long. The DNA for the CDR3 is TGTGCCAGCAGCCCCGCCCTAAGAGAGCAAGAGACCCAGTACTTC. It encodes CASSPALREQETQYF.

CDR3 in amino acids: CASSILRNEQFF. For the CDR3, the DNA is TGTGCCAGTAGTATCTTAAGGAATGAGCAGTTCTTC. This rearrangement joins TRBV19 to TRBJ2-1; D is uncertain. V lost 3 bases and J lost 7, with 7 bases in between. This CDR3 is 12 amino acids long. Germline CDR1 LNHDA, CDR2 SQIVND (reference sequence).

Points on this clonotype: This may arise from a read error, as a much more abundant clone is one base away. The J gene is TRBJ2-7, the V gene TRBV19; D remains ambiguous. Trimming stripped 9 bases from V and 3 bases from J, with 15 bases between. The CDR3 covers 13 residues. Germline V gene sequence: CDR1 LNHDA, CDR2 SQIVND (reference sequence). DNA for the CDR3: TGTGCCAGCAGCCCGTTCGGAGACTACGAGCAGTACGTC. As protein: CASSPFGDYEQYV.

The chain employs TRBV20-1 and TRBJ1-2; weak D call: TRBD1 (6 bases). Trimming removed 1 base at V and 0 bases at J, with 6 bases between. Germline-derived CDR1 and CDR2 are DFQATT and SNEGSKA (reference sequence). The CDR3 covers 13 residues. The chain's CDR3 is CSARGTANYGYTF. CDR3 coding DNA: TGCAGTGCTAGAGGGACAGCTAACTATGGCTACACCTTC.

Within the sample, this clonotype is medium-sized. This chain links TRBV15 with TRBJ2-5; 9 bases map to TRBD2. This CDR3 spans 15 amino acids. V was clipped by 1 base and J by 4 bases; unmatched bases: 4. Germline CDR1 LNHNV, CDR2 YYDKDF (reference sequence). This CDR3 is CATSRASGKRETQYF. The CDR3 bases are TGTGCCACCAGCAGAGCTAGCGGGAAACGAGAGACCCAGTACTTC.

This clonotype was recorded a few times. The chain joins TRBV20-1 to TRBJ2-3; D may be TRBD2 (6 bases). Germline V CDR1 and CDR2: DFQATT, SNEGSKA (reference sequence). This CDR3 is built from 14 residues. Trimming stripped 3 bases from V and 3 bases from J, with 13 bases between. CDR3 nucleotides: TGCAGTGCTAGGACTGGACGGGAGACAGATACGCAGTATTTT. Translated: CSARTGRETDTQYF.